A single sample is the source of the 18 T cell receptor beta chains below, sequenced in a study of regulatory T cells in long-lasting Graves disease. Relying on iRepertoire HTBI primers and Arm-PCR of CDR3 regions, the team built TCR beta libraries. TCRdb re-derived calls from the multiplex PCR reads in MiXCR, one entry per CDR3 protein. This table has around 250,000 distinct CDR3 sequences, 15% to 20% appearing once. Time point here: newly diagnosed GD, antithyroid drugs for less than 3 months. With RNA extracted from PBMCs as input, the TCR library was made. This sample also belongs to another study, concerning T cells in Graves' hyperthyroidism and ophthalmopathy.

The sample here was peripheral blood mononuclear cells (PBMCs), taken at new diagnosis, from a patient treated with antithyroid drugs. The receptor set was obtained from a woman in her 30s with Graves disease.

J is TRBJ1-2 and V is TRBV7-9; D unclear. This CDR3 is 11 amino acids long. Trimming cost V 4 bases and J 10 bases, with 10 bases left between them. Germline V gene sequence: CDR1 SEHNR, CDR2 FQNEAQ (reference sequence). The CDR3 loop reads CASSSTGIYTF. The DNA of the CDR3 is TGTGCCAGCAGCTCGACGGGTATCTACACCTTC.

This clonotype was detected ten times or more. The junction departs from the called germline gene at one end, perhaps through a read error. J is TRBJ1-1 and V is TRBV5-1; TRBD1 is a possible D gene (6 bases). Per the germline V gene, CDR1 is SGHRS and CDR2 is YFSETQ. The CDR3 runs 15 residues. CDR3 sequence (DNA): TGTGCCAGCAGCTTGGTCCCGGGGGCTAACACTGAAGCTTTCTTT. This sequence encodes CASSLVPGANTEAFF.

As regards this clonotype: A much larger clone is a single base away; this may be a read error. The chain is built from TRBV2 and TRBJ1-1; D unclear. V was trimmed by 8 bases and J by 3 bases, leaving 7 bases between them. Germline lookup yields CDR1 SNHLY and CDR2 FYNNEI. CDR3 length equals 11 residues. The CDR3 DNA reads TGTGCCAGCGGATTTGACACTGAAGCTTTCTTT. Its protein is CASGFDTEAFF.

This clonotype came up many times. J is TRBJ2-1 and V is TRBV11-3; the D is unclear. Germline V lookup: CDR1 SGHNT, CDR2 YENEEA. Trimming took 5 bases from V and 7 from J, leaving 9 bases between them. This CDR3 contains 12 residues. The CDR3 DNA sequence: TGTGCCAGCAGCCCCCGGAGTAATGAGCAGTTCTTC. The encoded protein is CASSPRSNEQFF.

This clonotype occurred a few times. The chain couples TRBV6-2 or TRBV6-3 to TRBJ2-6; D call uncertain. The CDR3 is made up of 15 amino acids. Germline loops: CDR1 MNHEY, CDR2 SVGEGT. Trimming removed 2 bases at V and 2 bases at J, with 7 bases between. CDR3 sequence reads: CASSYALAGANVLTF. CDR3 bases: TGTGCCAGCAGTTACGCCTTAGCTGGGGCCAACGTCCTGACTTTC.

This clonotype was counted many times. The CDR3 DNA reads as TGTGCCAGCAGTCCAGGGTTCCCAGAGACCCAGTACTTC. Its protein is CASSPGFPETQYF. The rearrangement links TRBV27 to TRBJ2-5; TRBD1 is a possible D gene (5 bases). The germline V and J ends were trimmed by 5 bases and 4 bases, with 11 bases remaining between them. Germline V gives CDR1 MNHEY, CDR2 SMNVEV (reference sequence). There are 13 residues in the CDR3.

This clonotype was counted a few times. The gene calls are TRBV9 and TRBJ2-1, with D possibly being TRBD2 (7 bases). V lost 0 bases and J lost 7, with 17 bases in between. CDR1 SGDLS and CDR2 YYNGEE come from the germline V gene. The CDR3 extends over 16 amino acids. CDR3 amino acids: CASSVVGGGALNEQFF. CDR3 nucleotides: TGTGCCAGCAGCGTAGTTGGGGGGGGGGCACTGAATGAGCAGTTCTTC.

This clonotype was recorded many times. This rearrangement joins TRBV27 to TRBJ1-2; TRBD1 is a possible D gene (5 bases). The germline V and J ends were trimmed by 4 bases and 7 bases, with 16 bases remaining between them. The CDR3 sequence is 14 residues long. Germline CDR1 reads MNHEY; CDR2 reads SMNVEV (reference sequence). The chain's CDR3 is CASSYLGARFGYTF. For the CDR3, the DNA is TGTGCCAGCAGTTACCTAGGGGCCCGGTTTGGCTACACCTTC.

This clonotype appeared many times. The rearrangement uses TRBV11-2 and TRBJ2-1, with 9 nucleotides matching TRBD2. V shed 5 bases, J shed 4 bases, and the junction held 9 bases outside the gene matches. The CDR3 sequence is 16 residues long. Germline V lookup: CDR1 SGHAT, CDR2 FQNNGV. The CDR3 region has the DNA TGTGCCAGCAGCGCGCTAGCGGGGCCTTCGTACAATGAGCAGTTCTTC. Its translation is CASSALAGPSYNEQFF.

The V call is TRBV5-1, the J call TRBJ1-3; tentative D call: TRBD1 (6 bases). This CDR3 contains 17 residues. Germline V gene data show CDR1 as SGHRS and CDR2 as YFSETQ. V gave up 4 bases and J gave up 0 bases, with 17 bases separating them. The CDR3 sequence: CASSPRYDRSSGNTIYF. The CDR3 coding sequence is TGCGCCAGCAGCCCAAGATACGACAGGAGCTCTGGAAACACCATATATTTT.

This clonotype was counted only a few times. The CDR3 DNA sequence: TGTGCCACCAGCCCAGCGCGGGGGGAGGCCCAGTACTTC. Translated, it gives CATSPARGEAQYF. The chain couples TRBV15 to TRBJ2-5; 8 bases line up with TRBD2. V was clipped by 5 bases and J by 9 bases; unmatched bases: 8. This CDR3 is 13 amino acids long. The germline V gene encodes CDR1 LNHNV and CDR2 YYDKDF (reference sequence).

This clonotype has at least ten counts. The rearrangement joins TRBV7-9 to TRBJ1-2; 7 bases match TRBD1. Germline lookup yields CDR1 SEHNR and CDR2 FQNEAQ (reference sequence). This CDR3 contains 15 residues. J was trimmed by 4 bases and V by 1 base; bases with no gene match: 6. In nucleotides, the CDR3 is TGTGCCAGCAGCTTAGAAGAGGGGGCAGGCTATGGCTACACCTTC. It encodes CASSLEEGAGYGYTF.

In this sample, this clonotype turned up many times. The gene calls are TRBV14 and TRBJ1-1, with 7 bases fitting TRBD1. This CDR3 contains 16 residues. The J segment lost 5 bases and the V segment lost 0 bases, leaving 9 bases of the junction unmatched. CDR1 is SGHDN and CDR2 is FVKESK in the germline V gene. CDR3 residues: CASSQEFWDRETEAFF. The CDR3 DNA reads TGTGCCAGCAGCCAAGAGTTCTGGGACAGAGAGACTGAAGCTTTCTTT.

The table lists this clonotype with many counts. The chain employs TRBV5-6 and TRBJ1-2; D remains unclear. Between the trimmed V and J ends, which lost 0 bases and 4 bases, there was a span of 13 bases. Germline V CDR1 and CDR2: SGHDT, YYEEEE. The CDR3 extends over 15 amino acids. CDR3 nucleotide sequence: TGTGCCAGCAGCTTGGATGTGGGTTCGGCCTATGGCTACACCTTC. This translates into CASSLDVGSAYGYTF.

The genes are TRBV19 and TRBJ1-1; TRBD1 matches 10 bases. The germline V gene encodes CDR1 LNHDA and CDR2 SQIVND (reference sequence). The V gene end was trimmed by 3 bases and the J gene end by 1 base; junction bases not matched to a gene: 8. The CDR3 length is 17 residues. The chain's CDR3 is CASSMGTGALTNTEAFF. The DNA for the CDR3 is TGTGCCAGTAGTATGGGGACAGGGGCACTTACGAACACTGAAGCTTTCTTT.

This clonotype was counted ten times or more. The chain links TRBV12-3 or TRBV12-4 to TRBJ2-5; 9 positions agree with TRBD2. Unmatched junction bases numbered 5, after V lost 5 bases and J lost 4 bases. The CDR3 sequence is 14 residues long. In DNA, the CDR3 is TGTGCCAGCAGTCCCCAAGCGGGGGGAGAGACCCAGTACTTC. Its translation is CASSPQAGGETQYF.

This clonotype was observed at least ten times. V gene TRBV20-1 combines with J gene TRBJ1-5; D is perhaps TRBD1 (5 bases). The CDR3 totals 15 residues. Trimming took 0 bases from V and 0 from J, leaving 9 bases between them. The V gene's germline CDR1 is DFQATT and CDR2 SNEGSKA (reference sequence). In nucleotides, the CDR3 is TGCAGTGCTAGAGACCAGGGTTATAGCAATCAGCCCCAGCATTTT. Protein: CSARDQGYSNQPQHF.

This clonotype was seen a single time. At one end, the junction sequence differs from germline, possibly due to a read error. The chain carries TRBV6-1 and TRBJ2-1; 7 bases agree with TRBD1. CDR1 MNHNS and CDR2 SASEGT come from the germline V gene. This CDR3 comprises 15 residues. The CDR3 loop is CASRRRQGSYNEQSF. CDR3 DNA: TGTGCCAGCAGGAGGAGACAGGGCTCCTACAATGAGCAGTCCTTC.